This TCR beta chain is from a study of blood T cells in healthy people across ages. There are 15 residues in the CDR3. V was pared by 0 bases and J by 6 bases, with 12 bases between. The germline V gene has CDR1 MNHNS and CDR2 SASEGT. A second about 7 to 12 cycle PCR used barcoded and J-beta primers. Carrying 12 random nucleotides, a template-switch adaptor labeled each individual cDNA molecule. Using its own MiXCR run on the 5' RACE reads, TCRdb lists one record per CDR3 protein. The repertoire holds roughly 720,000 distinct CDR3 sequences, with about 55% as singletons. Material: blood. This receptor was taken from a man at least 80 years old in good health. The chain carries TRBV6-1 and TRBJ1-5, with D maybe TRBD1 (5 bases). In DNA, the CDR3 is TGTGCCAGCAGTGAAGCTGTGCAGGGCAGTCAGCCCCAGCATTTT. The encoded protein is CASSEAVQGSQPQHF.